This T cell receptor (beta chain) was captured by sequencing in a study of shared clonotypes between healthy human individuals. CDR1 and CDR2 from the germline V gene are SGHTA and FQGTGA. This CDR3 is built from 11 residues. The junction had 4 bases not matched to a gene; V was cut back by 4 bases and J by 13 bases. Measured with immunoSEQ multiplex PCR; TCRdb has only the in-frame clones, and not every one. Of approximately 1.5 million clones in the sample, 95% to 99% were seen once. The chain employs TRBV7-3 and TRBJ1-2, with TRBD1 matching over 9 bases. This clonotype was sampled from a man aged 30 to 45 in good health. The sample taken for sequencing was naive CD4+ T cells sorted from blood. Subset indicated: CD45RA+ positively selected. The CDR3: CASSSGTGFTF. DNA for the CDR3: TGTGCCAGCAGCTCCGGGACAGGGTTCACCTTC.